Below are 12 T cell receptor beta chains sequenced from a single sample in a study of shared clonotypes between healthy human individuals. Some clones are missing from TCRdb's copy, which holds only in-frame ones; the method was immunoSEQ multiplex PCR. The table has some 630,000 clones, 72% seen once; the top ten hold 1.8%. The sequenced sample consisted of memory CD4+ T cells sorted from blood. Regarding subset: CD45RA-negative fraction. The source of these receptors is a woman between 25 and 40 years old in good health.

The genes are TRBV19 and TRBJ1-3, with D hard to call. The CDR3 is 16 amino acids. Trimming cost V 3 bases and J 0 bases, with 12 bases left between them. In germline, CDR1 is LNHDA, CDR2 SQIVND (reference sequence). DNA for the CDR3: TGTGCCAGTAGTATTGGGAGGCGGAGCTCTGGAAACACCATATATTTT. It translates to CASSIGRRSSGNTIYF.

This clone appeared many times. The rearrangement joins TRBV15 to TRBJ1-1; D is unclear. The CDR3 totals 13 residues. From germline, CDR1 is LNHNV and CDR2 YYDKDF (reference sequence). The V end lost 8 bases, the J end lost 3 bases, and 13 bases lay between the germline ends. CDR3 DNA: TGTGCCACCTCGGGGTGGGTTTACACTGAAGCTTTCTTT. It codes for CATSGWVYTEAFF.

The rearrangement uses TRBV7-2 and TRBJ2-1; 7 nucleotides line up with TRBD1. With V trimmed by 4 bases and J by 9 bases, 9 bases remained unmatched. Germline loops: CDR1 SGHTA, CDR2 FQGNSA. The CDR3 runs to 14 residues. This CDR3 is CASSSLDRLGEQFF. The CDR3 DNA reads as TGTGCCAGCAGCTCCCTGGACAGGCTTGGTGAGCAGTTCTTC.

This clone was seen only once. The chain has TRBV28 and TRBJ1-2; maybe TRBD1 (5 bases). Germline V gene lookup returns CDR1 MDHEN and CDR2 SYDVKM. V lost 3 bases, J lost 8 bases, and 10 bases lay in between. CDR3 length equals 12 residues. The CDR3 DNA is TGTGCCAGCAGTTTGACAGTCAAGGGCTACACCTTC. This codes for CASSLTVKGYTF.

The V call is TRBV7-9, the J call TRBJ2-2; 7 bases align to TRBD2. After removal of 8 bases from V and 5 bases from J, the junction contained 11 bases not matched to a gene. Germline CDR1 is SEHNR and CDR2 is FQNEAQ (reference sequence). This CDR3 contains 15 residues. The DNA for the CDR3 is TGTGCCAGCTACCCCAGGGAGGGTTATACCGGGGAGCTGTTTTTT. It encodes CASYPREGYTGELFF.

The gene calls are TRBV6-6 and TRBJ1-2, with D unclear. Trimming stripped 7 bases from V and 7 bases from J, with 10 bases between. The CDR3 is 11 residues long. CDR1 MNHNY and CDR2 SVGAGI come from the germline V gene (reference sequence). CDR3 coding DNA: TGTGCCAGCACCCCGGGGATTGGCTACACCTTC. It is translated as CASTPGIGYTF.

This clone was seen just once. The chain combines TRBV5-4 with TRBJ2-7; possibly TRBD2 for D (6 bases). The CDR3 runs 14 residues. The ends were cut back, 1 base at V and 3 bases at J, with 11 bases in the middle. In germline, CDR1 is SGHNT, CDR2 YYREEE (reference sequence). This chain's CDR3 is CASSLWQGGYEQYF. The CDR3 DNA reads TGTGCCAGCAGCTTGTGGCAGGGAGGCTACGAGCAGTACTTC.

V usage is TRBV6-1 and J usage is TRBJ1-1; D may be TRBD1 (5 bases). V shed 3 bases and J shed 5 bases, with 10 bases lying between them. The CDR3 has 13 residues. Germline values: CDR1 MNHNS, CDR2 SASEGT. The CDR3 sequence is CASSELRVTEAFF. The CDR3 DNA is TGTGCCAGCAGTGAGCTCAGGGTTACTGAAGCTTTCTTT.

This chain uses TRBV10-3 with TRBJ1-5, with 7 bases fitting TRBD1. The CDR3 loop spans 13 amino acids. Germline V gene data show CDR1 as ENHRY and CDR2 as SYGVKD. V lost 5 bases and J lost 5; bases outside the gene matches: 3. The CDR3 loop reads CAISNTGDQPQHF. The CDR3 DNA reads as TGTGCCATCAGTAACACAGGGGATCAGCCCCAGCATTTT.

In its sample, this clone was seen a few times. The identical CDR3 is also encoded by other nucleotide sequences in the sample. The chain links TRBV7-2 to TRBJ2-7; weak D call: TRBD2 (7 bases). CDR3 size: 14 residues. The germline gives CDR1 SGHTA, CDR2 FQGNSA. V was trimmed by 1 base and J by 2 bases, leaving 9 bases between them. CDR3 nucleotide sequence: TGTGCCAGCAGCTTAGAGGGGGGGCCCTACGAGCAGTACTTC. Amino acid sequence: CASSLEGGPYEQYF. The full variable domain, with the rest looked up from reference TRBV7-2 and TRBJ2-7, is GAGVSQSPSNKVTEKGKDVELRCDPISGHTALYWYRQSLGQGLEFLIYFQGNSAPDKSGLPSDRFSAERTGGSVSTLTIQRTQQEDSAVYLCASSLEGGPYEQYFGPGTRLTVT.

The CDR3 region is CASSEGAGGPMYEQYF. The CDR3 DNA sequence: TGTGCCAGCAGTGAAGGAGCGGGAGGGCCTATGTACGAGCAGTACTTC. The rearrangement links TRBV6-1 to TRBJ2-7, with TRBD2 matching 10 bases. CDR3 length: 16 residues. Germline CDR1 MNHNS, CDR2 SASEGT. V gave up 1 base and J gave up 4 bases; unmatched junction bases: 7.

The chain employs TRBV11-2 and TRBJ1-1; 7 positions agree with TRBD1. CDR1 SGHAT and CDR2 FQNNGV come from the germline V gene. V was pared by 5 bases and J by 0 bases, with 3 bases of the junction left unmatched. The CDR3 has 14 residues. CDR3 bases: TGTGCCAGCAGCGACGGGACAGTGAACACTGAAGCTTTCTTT. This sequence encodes CASSDGTVNTEAFF.